This T cell receptor (beta chain) came from a study of blood T cell repertoires in COVID-19. Two negative PCRs, clearance, or symptom resolution characterized the recovered Cohort 3 donors. Clones were read by immunoSEQ multiplex PCR, and TCRdb kept only the in-frame ones, dropping some. The table shows some 330,000 clones, with 92% occurring only once. Losses at the gene ends were 5 bases for V and 6 bases for J; bases not matched to a gene: 10. The CDR3 sequence is 14 residues long. The germline V gene encodes CDR1 SGHNT and CDR2 YYREEE (reference sequence). The V call is TRBV5-4, the J call TRBJ1-2; TRBD1 agrees at 7 bases. The sequenced sample consisted of PBMCs or T cells enriched from blood (not recorded which). This clonotype was sampled from a woman between 25 and 40 years old who had recovered from COVID-19. DNA for the CDR3: TGTGCCAGCAGTCAGACAGGGAGAGATCATGGCTACACCTTC. Translation gives CASSQTGRDHGYTF.